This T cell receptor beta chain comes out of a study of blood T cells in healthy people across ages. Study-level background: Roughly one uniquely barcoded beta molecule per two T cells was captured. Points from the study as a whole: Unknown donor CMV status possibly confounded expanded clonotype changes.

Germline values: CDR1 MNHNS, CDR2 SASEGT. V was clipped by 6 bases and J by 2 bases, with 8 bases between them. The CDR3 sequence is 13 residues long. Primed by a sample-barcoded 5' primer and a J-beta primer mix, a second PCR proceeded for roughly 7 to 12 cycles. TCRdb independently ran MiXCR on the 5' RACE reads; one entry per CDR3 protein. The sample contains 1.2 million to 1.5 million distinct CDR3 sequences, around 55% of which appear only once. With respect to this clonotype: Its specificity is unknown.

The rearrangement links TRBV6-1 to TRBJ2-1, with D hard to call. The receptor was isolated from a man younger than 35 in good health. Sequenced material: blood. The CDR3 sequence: CASRRLTYNEQFF. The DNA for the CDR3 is TGTGCCAGCAGGAGGTTAACCTACAATGAGCAGTTCTTC.